This T cell receptor beta chain was sequenced for a study of CD8 T cells in ankylosing spondylitis (dated by TCRdb to between 2016 and 2019). At the level of the whole study: The study profiled T cell receptor beta repertoires in healthy donors and ankylosing spondylitis patients to find disease-linked TCR variants. The whole study cohort included over 85 healthy donors and 20 to 30 ankylosing spondylitis patients. Peripheral blood was sampled, and synovial fluid was also collected from ankylosing spondylitis patients. What the work shows at the level of the full study, not this receptor alone: Significant enrichment of the disease-linked clones was reported in matched synovial fluid samples from ankylosing spondylitis patients. The disease-linked clones had a CD8+ phenotype and were found at relatively low frequencies in peripheral blood. A TCR beta motif of several highly homologous amino acid variants appeared characteristic of blood from ankylosing spondylitis patients. Some of the motif variants had been reported before in the synovial fluid and blood of reactive arthritis patients, a finding that suggests common disease-initiation mechanisms.

TCRdb names Illumina HiSeq 2500 as the instrument used. Quantitative 5'-RACE with molecular barcodes was the method used to prepare the TCR beta libraries. In the authors' own workflow: To identify disease-linked TCR variants, a new computational method was used, one built on a probabilistic model of VDJ rearrangement. TCRdb applied fastp at Q25 and MiXCR to the public reads, then kept only in-frame beta chains. Rows matching on CDR3 protein sequence are summarized as one entry with the most common DNA and genes. These V and J calls are TCRdb output, not the study's own analysis. Here the sample has about 240,000 distinct CDR3 sequences; about 11% occur a single time. Of the sample, roughly 6.8% is held by the ten largest clones. This clonotype was picked up a small number of times. Its antigen is currently not known. A read error may produce the germline difference seen at one junction end. CDR3 length: 16 amino acids, cysteine to phenylalanine. The kept DNA is CDR3 alone, 48 bases in frame from the first base. As encoded in the germline V gene (reference sequence), CDR1 is PRHDT while CDR2 is FYEKMQ.

Recombination connected TRBV13 to TRBJ1-2; the D gene lacks a confident call. The sample comprised blood, either unsorted or a sorted T cell fraction (not recorded which). The sequence was obtained from a male donor with ankylosing spondylitis or in good health (not recorded which). Read as DNA, the sequence is TGTGCCAGCAGCTCCTCTTTGGCCGGCGGCAACTATGACTACACCTTC. Its translation is CASSSSLAGGNYDYTF. With all but the CDR3 taken from the reference TRBV13 and TRBJ1-2 genes, the full variable domain is: AAGVIQSPRHLIKEKRETATLKCYPIPRHDTVYWYQQGPGQDPQFLISFYEKMQSDKGSIPDRFSAQQFSDYHSELNMSSLELGDSALYFCASSSSLAGGNYDYTFGSGTRLTVV.